The sequence of this TCR beta chain was determined in a study of T cell repertoires in cytomegalovirus infection (dated by TCRdb to about 2019). Looking at the study overall: The peptide stimulations were aimed at well-studied HLA-B-restricted epitopes as well as recently identified HLA-C-restricted CMV epitopes, whose presentation resists viral immunomodulation. Donor HLA type was relevant to the analysis, as public TCR beta signatures indicated carriage of CMV infection together with the matching HLA type.

Reading the label with the study, this specimen's treatment or condition is: in vitro stimulation with specific CMV peptide epitopes to enrich CMV-specific T cells. The sample holds many counts of this clonotype. It has no known antigen specificity. The sample holds no much larger clone one base away, and base qualities are not on file. CDR1 and CDR2 (SEHNR, FQNEAQ) derive from the germline V gene (reference sequence). V and J are trimmed by 7 bases and 0 bases, and the gene matches miss 14 bases of the junction. Including the terminal cysteine and phenylalanine, the CDR3 comprises 18 residues. Only the CDR3 portion is preserved as DNA: 54 bases, with reading frame beginning at the first base. General conclusions and limits of the study: Carriers of CMV infection plus the relevant HLA type were discriminated by the cumulative frequency of public TCR beta family members in the study cohort and in an independent approximately 400-donor cohort. The ex vivo response was dominated by HLA-C-restricted CMV-specific TCR beta clonotypes, which also provided the single most frequent clonotype in two of eight donors.

For sequencing, an Illumina HiSeq 1500 was employed. TCRdb reprocessed the public reads (quality trimming at Q25 with fastp, clone calling with MiXCR) and kept in-frame beta chains. Each CDR3 protein appears once, grouped with its most common genes and DNA. Across this sample there are approximately 990,000 distinct CDR3 sequences, with 25% to 40% seen only once. The ten largest clonotypes hold roughly an eighth of the sample. The clonotype comes from a human donor in good health (CMV status not recorded). Some clones in this sample may be carry-over from other donors' samples. Sequenced material: cultured CD8+ T cells from PBMCs, taken from culture after CMV antigen stimulation. The sequence links TRBV7-9 to TRBJ1-3; 8 bases in the junction line up with TRBD1. The DNA sequence follows: TGTGCCAGCATCATACAGGGGGGGAAATGGGACTCTGGAAACACCATATATTTT. It specifies CASIIQGGKWDSGNTIYF.